This record concerns one T cell receptor beta chain sequence. At the time of sampling, donors were nominally healthy, though unrecorded immune exposures were likely. These data are taken from a study of cytomegalovirus exposure and HLA in healthy donors. The PCR used 60 Vbeta and 13 Jbeta primers. TCRdb keeps only in-frame clones here, not all; method: immunoSEQ multiplex PCR. The table includes 200,000 to 250,000 clones, around 80% detected once. CDR1 SGHDT and CDR2 YYEEEE come from the germline V gene. CDR3 size: 14 residues. Trimming cost V 4 bases and J 7 bases; bases outside gene matches: 8. This chain uses TRBV5-6 with TRBJ1-5, with 7 positions matching TRBD1. The material sequenced was PBMCs. This receptor was taken from a woman aged 40 to 50 in good health and CMV-seropositive. The CDR3, as DNA: TGTGCCAGCAGCGACGGACAGGCGGGACAGCCCCAGCATTTT. This translates into CASSDGQAGQPQHF.